The 19 T cell receptor beta chains below come from one sample, sequenced in a study of human T cells and chemical hapten exposure. The study's library attached unique molecular identifiers to single cDNA molecules. Each CDR3 protein is one row after TCRdb ran MiXCR on the reads. This table has around 120,000 distinct CDR3 sequences, 8.5% appearing once. Total RNA was extracted from unfractionated whole blood. The specimen was whole blood. The origin of the receptors is a human donor in good health. Some clones in this sample may be carry-over from other donors' samples.

The rearrangement uses TRBV19 and TRBJ2-5; D uncertain. Trimming took off 5 bases at V and 3 bases at J, with 13 bases between the two ends. The CDR3 covers 14 residues. Per the germline V gene, CDR1 is LNHDA and CDR2 is SQIVND (reference sequence). CDR3 amino acids: CASSGIGREETQYF. CDR3 in DNA: TGTGCCAGTAGTGGGATTGGCCGAGAAGAGACCCAGTACTTC.

The chain recombines TRBV20-1 with TRBJ2-7; 11 positions agree with TRBD2. Germline V gene lookup returns CDR1 DFQATT and CDR2 SNEGSKA (reference sequence). This CDR3 contains 15 residues. V trimming: 5 bases; J trimming: 2 bases; junction bases outside the gene matches: 8. The CDR3 is CSAASTSGIAYEQYF. In DNA, the CDR3 is TGCAGTGCTGCCTCGACTAGCGGGATAGCCTACGAGCAGTACTTC.

This clonotype rates as medium-sized. DNA for the CDR3: TGCAGTGCTAGGACAGGGGACACTGAAGCTTTCTTT. It translates to CSARTGDTEAFF. The J gene is TRBJ1-1, the V gene TRBV20-1, with 8 bases that match TRBD1. The CDR3 runs 12 residues. Germline V lookup: CDR1 DFQATT, CDR2 SNEGSKA (reference sequence). V was clipped by 3 bases and J by 3 bases; unmatched bases: 0.

This sequence joins TRBV12-5 and TRBJ1-4; 7 bases match TRBD1. The CDR3 sequence is 14 residues long. The germline V gene has CDR1 LGHNT and CDR2 FRNRAP. V was clipped by 7 bases and J by 6 bases; unmatched bases: 8. CDR3 nucleotides: TGTGCTAGTGCTATCGACAGGGCCTATGAAAAACTGTTTTTT. This encodes CASAIDRAYEKLFF.

A few counts support this clonotype. The V call is TRBV15, the J call TRBJ2-1; 12 bases line up with TRBD2. Trimming cost V 6 bases and J 9 bases; bases outside gene matches: 6. This CDR3 is built from 14 residues. The V gene's germline CDR1 is LNHNV and CDR2 YYDKDF (reference sequence). CDR3: CATSFLAGGTEQFF. The CDR3 coding sequence is TGTGCCACCAGTTTCCTAGCGGGAGGGACTGAGCAGTTCTTC.

This clonotype has only a few counts. DNA for the CDR3: TGTGCCAGCAGCTTAAGCGGGAGTGAGCAGTTCTTC. Translated: CASSLSGSEQFF. The V gene is TRBV7-3, the J gene TRBJ2-1, with 7 bases aligning to TRBD2. Germline loops: CDR1 SGHTA, CDR2 FQGTGA. The V gene end was trimmed by 1 base and the J gene end by 9 bases; junction bases not matched to a gene: 0. CDR3 length: 12 amino acids. The whole variable domain, remainder taken from reference TRBV7-3 and TRBJ2-1, is GAGVSQTPSNKVTEKGKYVELRCDPISGHTALYWYRQSLGQGPEFLIYFQGTGAADDSGLPNDRFFAVRPEGSVSTLKIQRTERGDSAVYLCASSLSGSEQFFGPGTRLTVL.

The CDR3 nucleotides read TGCAGTGCTAGAGCCCGGACAGGGTCTGGCTACACCTTC. Protein product: CSARARTGSGYTF. The chain couples TRBV20-1 to TRBJ1-2; 8 bases agree with TRBD1. Per germline, CDR1 DFQATT and CDR2 SNEGSKA (reference sequence). This CDR3 contains 13 residues. With V trimmed by 1 base and J by 7 bases, 5 bases remained unmatched.

J is TRBJ2-2 and V is TRBV27; D gene ambiguous. Germline lookup yields CDR1 MNHEY and CDR2 SMNVEV (reference sequence). This CDR3 has 13 amino acids. V was shortened by 0 bases and J by 8 bases, with 7 bases between the two germline ends. CDR3 nucleotide sequence: TGTGCCAGCAGTTTATCGGGTTTAGGGGAGCTGTTTTTT. Translation gives CASSLSGLGELFF.

In this sample, this clonotype turned up many times. The J gene is TRBJ1-1, the V gene TRBV6-1; no reliable D call. In germline, CDR1 is MNHNS, CDR2 SASEGT. V lost 1 base, J lost 14 bases, and 17 bases lay in between. The CDR3 contains 13 residues. The CDR3 bases are TGTGCCAGCAGTGAAGTCCGGAGGGTAAATCAATTCTTT. Residues: CASSEVRRVNQFF.

The table lists this clonotype with a few counts. This chain uses TRBV6-4 with TRBJ2-1; perhaps D is TRBD1 or TRBD2 (5 bases each). The CDR3 totals 16 residues. Germline V lookup: CDR1 MRHNA, CDR2 SNTAGT. V was trimmed by 5 bases and J by 4 bases, leaving 18 bases between them. The CDR3 protein is CASSPGRRKPYNEQFF. CDR3 bases: TGTGCCAGCAGTCCGGGACGTCGAAAACCATACAATGAGCAGTTCTTC.

The gene calls are TRBV27 and TRBJ2-1, with 9 nucleotides matching TRBD2. The trim removed 3 bases at V and 10 bases at J, leaving 19 bases unmatched. The CDR3 is made up of 18 amino acids. Germline V gene lookup returns CDR1 MNHEY and CDR2 SMNVEV (reference sequence). The CDR3: CASSFSPGGAGGGREQFF. The CDR3, as DNA: TGTGCCAGCAGTTTCTCTCCGGGGGGAGCGGGGGGTGGCAGGGAGCAGTTCTTC.

This chain connects TRBV3-1 to TRBJ2-1; TRBD2 agrees at 9 bases. This CDR3 contains 16 residues. Germline V gene data show CDR1 as LGHDT and CDR2 as YNNKEL (reference sequence). The ends lost 4 bases at V and 2 bases at J; junction bases unmatched: 6. In DNA form, the CDR3 reads TGTGCCAGCAGCCTTCGGTCTAGCGGGGCCTACAATGAGCAGTTCTTC. Translating gives CASSLRSSGAYNEQFF.

The V call is TRBV4-1, the J call TRBJ2-5; no reliable D call. CDR3 length equals 15 residues. Per germline, CDR1 MGHRA and CDR2 YSYEKL. The V end lost 0 bases, the J end lost 14 bases, and 22 bases lay between the germline ends. CDR3 nucleotides: TGCGCCAGCAGCCAAGATTCCGATCCCTTATCCGTGAGATACTTC. Its translation is CASSQDSDPLSVRYF.

This clonotype occurred many times. This sequence joins TRBV5-1 and TRBJ2-1; perhaps TRBD1 as D (6 bases). V lost 2 bases and J 5 bases, leaving 8 bases between the germline ends. The CDR3 is 13 amino acids. CDR1 and CDR2 (germline): SGHRS, YFSETQ. The CDR3 region is CASSFGQNNEQFF. In DNA, the CDR3 is TGCGCCAGCAGCTTTGGACAGAACAATGAGCAGTTCTTC.

The rearrangement links TRBV27 to TRBJ2-1; maybe TRBD2 (5 bases). V lost 0 bases and J 2 bases, leaving 11 bases between the germline ends. In germline, CDR1 is MNHEY, CDR2 SMNVEV (reference sequence). The CDR3 is 16 residues long. CDR3 DNA: TGTGCCAGCAGTTTATCGGGGAGATCACCCTACAATGAGCAGTTCTTC. Its translation: CASSLSGRSPYNEQFF.

The table lists this clonotype with a few counts. The chain links TRBV7-2 to TRBJ2-7, with D perhaps being TRBD1 or TRBD2 (5 bases each). In germline, CDR1 is SGHTA, CDR2 FQGNSA. Trimming took off 4 bases at V and 1 base at J, with 20 bases between the two ends. There are 17 residues in the CDR3. CDR3 nucleotide sequence: TGTGCCAGCAGCTCCCGGGACGGAAAAAAAGTATCCTACGAGCAGTACTTC. Translation: CASSSRDGKKVSYEQYF.

Ten or more counts support this clonotype. The chain carries TRBV18 and TRBJ1-1, with D unclear. Germline CDR1 reads KGHSH; CDR2 reads LQKENI. V was trimmed by 1 base and J by 12 bases, leaving 12 bases between them. CDR3 length: 12 amino acids. The CDR3 region is CASSPRKENSFF. In DNA, the CDR3 is TGTGCCAGCTCACCACGTAAGGAGAATTCTTTCTTT.

The genes are TRBV30 and TRBJ1-5, with 7 bases matching TRBD1. J lost 4 bases, V lost 5 bases, and 11 bases had no gene match. Germline CDR1 reads GTSNPN; CDR2 reads SVGIG (reference sequence). This CDR3 spans 15 amino acids. CDR3 residues: CAWATGPLFNQPQHF. The CDR3 region has the DNA TGTGCCTGGGCGACAGGGCCCTTATTTAATCAGCCCCAGCATTTT.

The rearrangement links TRBV5-1 to TRBJ2-1; D is tentatively TRBD1 or TRBD2 (6 bases each). V gave up 6 bases and J gave up 4 bases, with 20 bases separating them. The CDR3 length is 16 residues. Looked up from germline, CDR1 is SGHRS and CDR2 is YFSETQ. CDR3 sequence: CASTPIEGGGYNEQFF. DNA for the CDR3: TGCGCCAGCACCCCAATCGAGGGGGGTGGTTACAATGAGCAGTTCTTC.